These T cell receptor beta chains were read from a single sample in a study of T cell responses to AZD1222 COVID-19 vaccine. The data were produced by immunoSEQ multiplex PCR, yet TCRdb's version contains in-frame clones alone and is incomplete. Of some 140,000 clones in the sample, roughly 82% are singletons; the top ten hold over 3.5%. This specimen was peripheral blood, taken on day 0 of AZD1222 vaccination. The source of these receptors is an adult in good health. Each CDR3 is given with its conserved first and last residue. Each record gives: V gene, J gene, CDR3 protein.

TRBV19,TRBJ1-6,CASSQQGTLDNSPLHF
TRBV6-5,TRBJ2-4,CASSSKRAKNIQYF
TRBV7-2,TRBJ1-6,CASSIDSSSYNSPLHF
TRBV7-9,TRBJ2-7,CASSSTKAPQTWAFYEQYF
TRBV28,TRBJ1-3,CASSLQGVVGNTIYF
TRBV3-1/TRBV3-2,TRBJ2-7,CASSPTGNEQYF
TRBV29-1,TRBJ2-1,CSADRDRGREQFF
TRBV30,TRBJ1-2,CAWSVPATRAYGYTF
TRBV7-9,TRBJ1-2,CASSFPGGLDGYTF
TRBV9,TRBJ2-5,CASSVGLQTQETQYF
TRBV28,TRBJ1-1,CASSLEALGTEAFF
TRBV5-4,TRBJ2-4,CASSKTTQAKNIQYF
TRBV5-4,TRBJ1-6,CATNHASASSYNSPLHF
TRBV28,TRBJ1-2,CASSLDQGPYGYTF
TRBV2,TRBJ2-1,CASSRQKRGGSNEQFF
TRBV5-6,TRBJ1-2,CASSLQNGLGYTF
TRBV6-6,TRBJ1-4,CATELREKLFF
TRBV28,TRBJ1-5,CAAGGGSNQPQHF
TRBV2,TRBJ2-3,CASSVVLSTDTQYF
TRBV30,TRBJ2-7,CAWKFSYEQYF
TRBV29-1,TRBJ1-5,CSVGGSNQPQHF
TRBV2,TRBJ2-2,CASSADSLGATGELFF
TRBV18,TRBJ1-2,CASSLFFEGSDGYTF
TRBV10-3,TRBJ2-2,CAIMGGGNTGELFF
TRBV3-1/TRBV3-2,TRBJ1-2,CASSQEPSYGYTF
TRBV7-9,TRBJ1-6,CASSSGQGWGSPLHF
TRBV3-1/TRBV3-2,TRBJ2-3,CASSQERAASTDTQYF
TRBV6-4,TRBJ1-2,CASRPEGGSGYGYTF
TRBV3-1/TRBV3-2,TRBJ2-2,CASSPGQGEADTGELFF
TRBV5-5,TRBJ1-2,CASSLQGNGYGYTF
TRBV9,TRBJ2-1,CASSSLSGGYYNEQFF
TRBV7-9,TRBJ1-4,CASSLKGTNEKLFF
TRBV14,TRBJ2-5,CASSQGRRVEETQYF
TRBV24-1,TRBJ1-3,CATSDPGGSGNTIYF
TRBV28,TRBJ1-5,CASSFQGNNQPQHF
TRBV6-2/TRBV6-3,TRBJ1-5,CASSPGGKGQPQHF
TRBV28,TRBJ1-5,CASSSGQGGNQPQHF
TRBV21-1,TRBJ1-6,CASIWTGNNSPLHF
TRBV2,TRBJ1-6,CATSTDTNSPLHF